Sequencing of this T cell receptor beta chain was carried out in a study of tumor-infiltrating lymphocytes in primary liver carcinoma. Turning to the study itself: The neoplasms were of stage T1-T3 N0M0, with dimensions of roughly 4.2 to 10 cm across.

Co-extracting RNA and DNA was done with roughly 17-33 mg of unsorted bulk tissue as input. Samples were taken from five separate regions of every tumor. This CDR3 is built from 13 residues. The study, taken as a whole, reports: Whereas tumor region pairs overlapped more, tumor-adjacent and tumor-blood pairs overlapped less. Only around 7.5-25% of top clones occurred in all five tumor regions.

Of note for this clonotype: Its antigen is unidentified. Compared with germline, one end of the junction differs, possibly owing to a read error.

TCR beta cDNA was made from around 520 ng total RNA with a constant-region primer. Researchers made the TCR beta libraries by running three nested multiplex PCR rounds with slightly modified ARM-PCR. TRBV1-TRBV30 forward primers paired with a C-beta reverse primer were used in the first two PCR rounds, which ran approximately 10 cycles each. TCRdb called the multiplex PCR reads again in MiXCR, with one record for every CDR3 protein. This sample has approximately 190,000 distinct CDR3 sequences, with around four fifths found just once. The receptor was isolated from a man aged 40-55 years with primary liver carcinoma and hepatitis B virus infection. The sample was tumor tissue from primary liver carcinoma. This chain links TRBV12-3 or TRBV12-4 with TRBJ1-5; D not certain. The CDR3 DNA reads as TGTGCCAGCAGTTCAGGAAGAAATCAGCCGCAGCATTTT. Its translation is CASSSGRNQPQHF.